Each of the 10 T cell receptor beta chains below was sequenced from the same sample in a study of blood T cell repertoires in COVID-19. Measured with immunoSEQ multiplex PCR; TCRdb has only the in-frame clones, and not every one. The sample records some 300,000 clones, 90% being singletons. Specimen: PBMCs or T cells enriched from blood (not recorded which). Receptor source: a woman younger than 30 with acute COVID-19.

This rearrangement joins TRBV7-8 to TRBJ2-5, with 9 bases identical to TRBD1. The length of the CDR3 is 13 residues. Looked up from germline, CDR1 is SGHVS and CDR2 is FQNEAQ. V lost 5 bases and J lost 4; bases outside the gene matches: 2. The CDR3 spells CASSRDRAETQYF. For the CDR3, the DNA is TGTGCCAGCAGCCGGGACAGGGCAGAGACCCAGTACTTC.

The rearrangement uses TRBV14 and TRBJ1-2; no definite D call. The CDR3 loop spans 15 amino acids. CDR1 and CDR2 (germline): SGHDN, FVKESK. V was shortened by 0 bases and J by 8 bases, with 16 bases between the two germline ends. The CDR3 coding sequence is TGTGCCAGCAGCCAAGACTGGGCCCCTCCGGTCGGCTACACCTTC. It codes for CASSQDWAPPVGYTF.

The chain carries TRBV24-1 and TRBJ1-1; TRBD1 matches at 9 bases. The CDR3 totals 13 residues. Germline CDR1 and CDR2: KGHDR and SFDVKD. Trimming cost V 10 bases and J 4 bases; bases outside gene matches: 6. This CDR3 is CATRDRASTEAFF. The CDR3 DNA is TGTGCCACGAGGGACAGGGCCTCCACTGAAGCTTTCTTT.

This clone was picked up one time. The gene calls are TRBV3-1 (or the pseudogene TRBV3-2) and TRBJ1-2; D uncertain. From germline, CDR1 is LGHDT and CDR2 YNNKEL (reference sequence). V lost 1 base to trimming and J lost 2 bases, with 14 bases between them. The CDR3 is 16 amino acids. The CDR3 protein is CASSQVPGGGNYGYTF. The CDR3 bases are TGTGCCAGCAGCCAAGTTCCGGGAGGTGGGAACTATGGCTACACCTTC.

This clone occurred once. As DNA, the CDR3 is TGTGCCAGCAGCTTAGTCAGGGGGGCGGCGAACACCGGGGAGCTGTTTTTT. It encodes CASSLVRGAANTGELFF. The genes are TRBV11-3 and TRBJ2-2; D is possibly TRBD1 (7 bases). The CDR3 extends over 17 amino acids. V lost 1 base, J lost 0 bases, and 12 bases lay in between. The V gene's germline CDR1 is SGHNT and CDR2 YENEEA.

The chain joins TRBV6-5 to TRBJ2-7; 8 bases map to TRBD1. The junction had 4 bases not matched to a gene; V was cut back by 6 bases and J by 6 bases. Germline V gene data show CDR1 as MNHEY and CDR2 as SVGAGI. CDR3 length equals 12 residues. The CDR3 reads CASRSGTGEQYF. DNA of the CDR3: TGTGCCAGCAGATCCGGGACAGGCGAGCAGTACTTC.

The rearrangement joins TRBV4-2 to TRBJ1-4; 9 positions match TRBD1. Germline V gene data show CDR1 as LGHNA and CDR2 as YNFKEQ. The junction had 13 bases not matched to a gene; V was cut back by 6 bases and J by 5 bases. This CDR3 contains 17 residues. In DNA, the CDR3 is TGTGCCAGCAGTTACATCGGATTGGGGACAGGGAATGAAAAACTGTTTTTT. It is translated as CASSYIGLGTGNEKLFF.

V usage is TRBV11-2 and J usage is TRBJ2-2; TRBD1 might be the D (6 bases). Germline values: CDR1 SGHAT, CDR2 FQNNGV. CDR3 length: 15 residues. V dropped 7 bases and J dropped 6 bases, with 18 bases sitting between them. In DNA, the CDR3 is TGTGCCAGCACTCCGACAGGAAGGTACGCCGGGGAGCTGTTTTTT. This codes for CASTPTGRYAGELFF.

The table lists this clone with a count of one. The DNA of the CDR3 is TGTGCCGCGGGCGCCTCCTACAATGAGCAGTTCTTC. Translating gives CAAGASYNEQFF. The chain recombines TRBV28 with TRBJ2-1; possibly TRBD2 for D (5 bases). The V end was cut by 11 bases, the J end by 0 bases, with 8 bases between. The CDR3 sequence is 12 residues long. CDR1 and CDR2 from the germline V gene are MDHEN and SYDVKM.

V usage is TRBV9 and J usage is TRBJ1-2; perhaps TRBD1 as D (5 bases). The CDR3 runs to 14 residues. Looked up from germline, CDR1 is SGDLS and CDR2 is YYNGEE. The V end was cut by 0 bases, the J end by 6 bases, with 12 bases between. CDR3 nucleotide sequence: TGTGCCAGCAGCGTAGAGGGGCGGTTGGATGGCTACACCTTC. Protein sequence: CASSVEGRLDGYTF. The complete variable domain, with remaining parts taken from reference TRBV9 and TRBJ1-2, reads DSGVTQTPKHLITATGQRVTLRCSPRSGDLSVYWYQQSLDQGLQFLIQYYNGEERAKGNILERFSAQQFPDLHSELNLSSLELGDSALYFCASSVEGRLDGYTFGSGTRLTVV.